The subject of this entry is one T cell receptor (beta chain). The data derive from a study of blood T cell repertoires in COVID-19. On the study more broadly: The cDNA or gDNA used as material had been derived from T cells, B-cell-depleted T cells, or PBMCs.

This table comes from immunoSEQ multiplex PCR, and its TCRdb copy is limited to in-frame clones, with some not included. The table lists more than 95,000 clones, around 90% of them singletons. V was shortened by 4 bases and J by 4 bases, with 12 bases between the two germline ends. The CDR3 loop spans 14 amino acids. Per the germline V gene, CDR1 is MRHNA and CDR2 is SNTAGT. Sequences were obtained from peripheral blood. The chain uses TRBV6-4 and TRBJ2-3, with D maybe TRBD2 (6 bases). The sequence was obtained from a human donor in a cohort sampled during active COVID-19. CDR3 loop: CASSAKEGADTQYF. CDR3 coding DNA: TGTGCCAGCAGTGCGAAGGAGGGCGCAGATACGCAGTATTTT.